These 31 T cell receptor beta chains came from one sample sequenced in a study of graft-versus-host responses after intestinal transplantation. Libraries were prepared by immunoSEQ multiplex PCR; TCRdb keeps only in-frame clonotypes and omits some of them. Here the sample spans about 23,000 clones, 90% to 95% being singletons. Material: PBMCs, obtained just over 38 days after intestinal transplant. These receptors were obtained from a human patient who received an intestinal transplant, so some T cells may come from the graft donor.

This sequence joins TRBV27 and TRBJ2-7, with a possible D match to TRBD2 (7 bases). Deletions cut 6 bases from V and 6 bases from J, with 18 bases between. CDR1 is MNHEY, CDR2 SMNVEV, per germline (reference sequence). The CDR3 covers 14 residues. CDR3 in amino acids: CASRGAVGGGEQYF. The DNA of the CDR3 is TGTGCCAGCAGGGGGGCGGTAGGGGGGGGCGAGCAGTACTTC.

The gene calls are TRBV9 and TRBJ2-7, with 8 bases aligning to TRBD2. V lost 0 bases, J lost 5 bases, and 7 bases stayed unmatched. Germline lookup yields CDR1 SGDLS and CDR2 YYNGEE. The CDR3 covers 15 residues. CDR3 sequence: CASSVDGRARNEQYF. The CDR3 DNA follows: TGTGCCAGCAGCGTAGACGGGAGGGCCCGCAACGAGCAGTACTTC.

The chain links TRBV6-1 to TRBJ2-7, with D possibly matching TRBD1 (5 bases). The CDR3 is made up of 15 amino acids. The germline V gene has CDR1 MNHNS and CDR2 SASEGT. V lost 3 bases and J 2 bases, leaving 14 bases between the germline ends. The CDR3, as DNA: TGTGCCAGCAGTGAGTTTTGGGGCAGGACCTACGAGCAGTACTTC. Translating gives CASSEFWGRTYEQYF.

The table lists this clone with a count of one. The rearrangement uses TRBV5-1 and TRBJ2-1; D not resolved. The germline V and J ends were trimmed by 5 bases and 11 bases, with 14 bases remaining between them. Per germline, CDR1 SGHRS and CDR2 YFSETQ. This CDR3 spans 12 amino acids. CDR3 in DNA: TGCGCCAGCAGGGATTTGCGGCGCCAGCAGTTCTTC. Its translation is CASRDLRRQQFF.

The rearrangement uses TRBV6-5 and TRBJ2-7, with D possibly TRBD2 on 5 matching bases. CDR1 MNHEY and CDR2 SVGAGI come from the germline V gene. CDR3 length: 15 residues. The germline V and J ends were trimmed by 5 bases and 2 bases, with 16 bases remaining between them. CDR3 amino acids: CASSHRKDGAYEQYF. The CDR3, as DNA: TGTGCCAGCAGTCACCGGAAGGACGGGGCCTACGAGCAGTACTTC.

The chain uses TRBV19 and TRBJ2-7, with 7 bases aligning to TRBD2. CDR1 is LNHDA and CDR2 is SQIVND in the germline V gene (reference sequence). The CDR3 is 14 residues long. V was pared by 0 bases and J by 6 bases, with 5 bases of the junction left unmatched. The CDR3 DNA reads TGTGCCAGTAGTATAGATCGGACTAGAGGCGAGCAGTACTTC. This sequence encodes CASSIDRTRGEQYF.

This rearrangement joins TRBV28 to TRBJ2-1; D is tentatively TRBD1 or TRBD2 (5 bases each). CDR1 MDHEN and CDR2 SYDVKM come from the germline V gene. CDR3 length: 17 residues. Trimming took 4 bases from V and 4 from J, leaving 20 bases between them. The CDR3 coding sequence is TGTGCCAGCAGTTCCTTAATAGCGTTAGAGGGGTACAATGAGCAGTTCTTC. It specifies CASSSLIALEGYNEQFF.

The genes are TRBV29-1 and TRBJ1-5; 7 nucleotides match TRBD1. From germline, CDR1 is SQVTM and CDR2 ANQGSEA. V was clipped by 4 bases and J by 3 bases; unmatched bases: 3. The CDR3 sequence is 13 residues long. DNA of the CDR3: TGCAGCGTTGGGGGACAGTTCAATCAGCCCCAGCATTTT. Translation gives CSVGGQFNQPQHF. The full variable domain, completed using reference TRBV29-1 and TRBJ1-5, is SAVISQKPSRDICQRGTSLTIQCQVDSQVTMMFWYRQQPGQSLTLIATANQGSEATYESGFVIDKFPISRPNLTFSTLTVSNMSPEDSSIYLCSVGGQFNQPQHFGDGTRLSIL.

The rearrangement links TRBV7-6 to TRBJ2-7, with 8 bases aligning to TRBD1. Looked up from germline, CDR1 is SGHVS and CDR2 is FNYEAQ. The CDR3 covers 14 residues. J gave up 1 base and V 4 bases, and 3 bases lay outside the gene matches. Here the CDR3 DNA reads TGTGCCAGCAGCTCCGGGACAGGATCCTACGAGCAGTACTTC. It encodes CASSSGTGSYEQYF.

V is TRBV4-1 and J is TRBJ2-7; D is ambiguous. From germline, CDR1 is MGHRA and CDR2 YSYEKL. V was pared by 1 base and J by 0 bases, with 4 bases between. The CDR3 length is 13 residues. The CDR3: CASSQASSYEQYF. The CDR3 nucleotides read TGCGCCAGCAGCCAAGCAAGCTCCTACGAGCAGTACTTC.

This clone occurred once. This chain uses TRBV10-1 with TRBJ2-1; possibly TRBD2 for D (5 bases). Germline V gene sequence: CDR1 WNHNN, CDR2 SYGVQD (reference sequence). V lost 6 bases and J lost 9, with 15 bases in between. CDR3 length: 13 amino acids. CDR3 sequence reads: CASSGNSSSEQFF. CDR3 sequence (DNA): TGCGCCAGCAGCGGGAATAGTAGCTCTGAGCAGTTCTTC.

J is TRBJ1-2 and V is TRBV5-3; D gene uncertain. TRBV5-3 is noted as an ORF with a role that remains uncertain. CDR3 length: 16 residues. V was shortened by 7 bases and J by 4 bases, with 23 bases between the two germline ends. Written as DNA, the CDR3 is TGTGCCAGATCATGTCCATTGGTGAGAAAGACCTATGGCTACACCTTC. Protein sequence: CARSCPLVRKTYGYTF.

This rearrangement joins TRBV6-5 to TRBJ2-7; 16 positions agree with TRBD2. The CDR3 has 15 amino acids. CDR1 and CDR2 (germline): MNHEY, SVGAGI. V lost 9 bases to trimming and J lost 5 bases; unmatched junction nucleotides: 7. The chain's CDR3 is CASNPGLAGGHEQYF. The CDR3 DNA reads TGTGCCAGTAATCCGGGACTAGCGGGAGGGCACGAGCAGTACTTC.

The rearrangement uses TRBV4-1 and TRBJ1-4; unclear D gene. Germline lookup yields CDR1 MGHRA and CDR2 YSYEKL. With 0 bases removed from V and 5 bases from J, the gap between germline ends came to 13 bases. The CDR3 spans 16 residues. CDR3 coding DNA: TGCGCCAGCAGCCAAGATATCAGGCGGGGAAATGAAAAACTGTTTTTT. Its protein is CASSQDIRRGNEKLFF.

This rearrangement joins TRBV5-5 to TRBJ2-7; weak D call: TRBD2 (6 bases). The ends were cut back, 4 bases at V and 0 bases at J, with 17 bases in the middle. Germline assignment: CDR1 SGHKS and CDR2 YYEKEE (reference sequence). The CDR3 loop spans 16 amino acids. The CDR3 DNA reads as TGTGCCAGCAGCGTAAAACTAGCTCAAAGCTCCTACGAGCAGTACTTC. Translated, it gives CASSVKLAQSSYEQYF.

This chain links TRBV28 with TRBJ2-7, with TRBD1 matching over 8 bases. The length of the CDR3 is 19 residues. With 7 bases clipped from V and 0 bases from J, the junction kept 20 bases outside the gene matches. In germline, CDR1 is MDHEN, CDR2 SYDVKM. The CDR3 DNA reads as TGTGCCAGCAATGTAAGGGGCAGGGGGCGTAGGGGCAACTCCTACGAGCAGTACTTC. This encodes CASNVRGRGRRGNSYEQYF.

The rearrangement joins TRBV19 to TRBJ2-1; 8 bases agree with TRBD2. The germline gives CDR1 LNHDA, CDR2 SQIVND (reference sequence). The CDR3 contains 15 residues. V dropped 0 bases and J dropped 6; count of bases not matched to a gene: 4. CDR3 nucleotides: TGTGCCAGTAGTATAGACAGCGGGAGAATCAATGAGCAGTTCTTC. Its protein is CASSIDSGRINEQFF.

The rearrangement uses TRBV6-1 and TRBJ2-1; 11 bases are shared with TRBD1. CDR1 is MNHNS and CDR2 is SASEGT in the germline V gene. V lost 4 bases and J lost 0; bases outside the gene matches: 5. This CDR3 region has 17 residues. The CDR3 DNA follows: TGTGCCAGCAGTGGGACAGGGGGCCCCTCCTCCTACAATGAGCAGTTCTTC. As protein: CASSGTGGPSSYNEQFF.

The count of this clone is one. This chain connects TRBV14 to TRBJ2-5; a possible D gene is TRBD1 (6 bases). Germline lookup yields CDR1 SGHDN and CDR2 FVKESK. This CDR3 contains 14 residues. Trimming took off 1 base at V and 1 base at J, with 7 bases between the two ends. CDR3 sequence reads: CASSQVRGQETQYF. The CDR3 nucleotides are TGTGCCAGCAGCCAAGTCAGGGGCCAAGAGACCCAGTACTTC. The entire variable domain, with the rest obtained from reference TRBV14 and TRBJ2-5, is as follows: EAGVTQFPSHSVIEKGQTVTLRCDPISGHDNLYWYRRVMGKEIKFLLHFVKESKQDESGMPNNRFLAERTGGTYSTLKVQPAELEDSGVYFCASSQVRGQETQYFGPGTRLLVL.

This chain connects TRBV13 to TRBJ2-1, with 10 bases lining up with TRBD1. This CDR3 is 15 amino acids long. The trim removed 5 bases at V and 3 bases at J, leaving 4 bases unmatched. The V gene's germline CDR1 is PRHDT and CDR2 FYEKMQ (reference sequence). In nucleotides, the CDR3 is TGTGCCAGCAGCCCGGGACAGGGGAACTACAATGAGCAGTTCTTC. Translated: CASSPGQGNYNEQFF.

The rearrangement links TRBV6-1 to TRBJ2-7; D is ambiguous. Germline CDR1 and CDR2: MNHNS and SASEGT. V lost 0 bases and J 2 bases, leaving 11 bases between the germline ends. This CDR3 has 15 amino acids. The CDR3 reads CASSEAAGETYEQYF. The CDR3 nucleotides are TGTGCCAGCAGTGAAGCGGCAGGCGAGACCTACGAGCAGTACTTC.

The chain couples TRBV11-2 to TRBJ2-1; 9 bases match TRBD2. Trimming removed 3 bases from V and 1 base from J; junction bases left unmatched: 7. The CDR3 has 17 residues. Looked up from germline, CDR1 is SGHAT and CDR2 is FQNNGV. The CDR3 reads CASSFNSGRVSYNEQFF. CDR3 DNA sequence: TGTGCCAGCAGCTTTAATAGCGGGAGAGTATCCTACAATGAGCAGTTCTTC.

This rearrangement joins TRBV7-9 to TRBJ1-3; no clear D. This CDR3 contains 12 residues. Germline V gene sequence: CDR1 SEHNR, CDR2 FQNEAQ (reference sequence). V gave up 0 bases and J gave up 4 bases, with 1 base separating them. CDR3 sequence (DNA): TGTGCCAGCAGCTTAGCAGGAAACACCATATATTTT. It encodes CASSLAGNTIYF.

The chain uses TRBV29-1 and TRBJ1-1; possible D gene TRBD1, 5 bases. Trimming pared 4 bases from V and 4 bases from J, leaving 16 bases between. The CDR3 is made up of 14 amino acids. Per the germline V gene, CDR1 is SQVTM and CDR2 is ANQGSEA. The CDR3 sequence is CSVVTVGLSTEAFF. In nucleotides, the CDR3 is TGCAGCGTTGTGACAGTGGGCTTGAGCACTGAAGCTTTCTTT.

This clone was seen more than once but under ten times. Here the CDR3 reads CASSWMGQGYEQYF. CDR3 DNA sequence: TGTGCCAGCAGCTGGATGGGGCAGGGCTACGAGCAGTACTTC. The chain employs TRBV5-8 and TRBJ2-7; TRBD1 might be the D (5 bases). The V and J ends lost 3 bases and 3 bases respectively, with 13 bases between them. Germline assignment: CDR1 SGHTS and CDR2 YDEGEE. The CDR3 runs to 14 residues.

This clone was observed a single time. The chain carries TRBV30 and TRBJ2-6, with D perhaps TRBD1 or TRBD2 (5 bases each). Between the trimmed V and J ends, which lost 0 bases and 2 bases, there was a span of 5 bases. Germline V gives CDR1 GTSNPN, CDR2 SVGIG (reference sequence). This CDR3 spans 14 amino acids. The CDR3: CAWSVGAGANVLTF. As DNA, the CDR3 is TGTGCCTGGAGTGTGGGGGCTGGGGCCAACGTCCTGACTTTC.

The CDR3: CASTSGQGMNTEAFF. The CDR3 DNA sequence: TGTGCCAGCACCTCCGGACAGGGAATGAACACTGAAGCTTTCTTT. The rearrangement uses TRBV27 and TRBJ1-1; 8 bases match TRBD1. Trimming took 7 bases from V and 0 from J; bases not matched to a gene: 7. The CDR3 has 15 residues. Per germline, CDR1 MNHEY and CDR2 SMNVEV (reference sequence).

This sequence joins TRBV6-5 and TRBJ2-1; D gene uncertain. Trimming left V 6 bases short and J 5 bases short, with 11 bases between. This CDR3 is built from 13 residues. Germline lookup yields CDR1 MNHEY and CDR2 SVGAGI. DNA for the CDR3: TGTGCCAGCAGAAGGAACCTTAACAATGAGCAGTTCTTC. Protein: CASRRNLNNEQFF.

This clone has a single count. J is TRBJ1-5 and V is TRBV6-5, with D unclear. Germline loops: CDR1 MNHEY, CDR2 SVGAGI. The CDR3 runs to 14 residues. Trimming removed 8 bases from V and 10 bases from J, with 21 bases in between. In DNA form, the CDR3 reads TGTGCCAGCGGAACAGAGGCGTCGACATTTCCCCAGCATTTT. This sequence encodes CASGTEASTFPQHF.

This chain uses TRBV28 with TRBJ2-7, with 8 bases fitting TRBD1. Germline trimming cut 3 bases from V and 6 bases from J; bases unmatched to any gene: 19. CDR3 length: 18 amino acids. Looked up from germline, CDR1 is MDHEN and CDR2 is SYDVKM. CDR3 amino acids: CASSFPRLTGTGSAEQYF. CDR3 DNA: TGTGCCAGCAGTTTTCCGCGTCTTACCGGGACAGGATCGGCCGAGCAGTACTTC.

The chain combines TRBV4-2 with TRBJ2-2; 10 nucleotides match TRBD2. CDR1 LGHNA and CDR2 YNFKEQ come from the germline V gene. The junction had 1 base not matched to a gene; V was cut back by 2 bases and J by 1 base. CDR3 length equals 16 residues. The CDR3 region is CASSQRTSGNTGELFF. In nucleotides, the CDR3 is TGTGCCAGCAGCCAAAGGACTAGCGGGAACACCGGGGAGCTGTTTTTT.